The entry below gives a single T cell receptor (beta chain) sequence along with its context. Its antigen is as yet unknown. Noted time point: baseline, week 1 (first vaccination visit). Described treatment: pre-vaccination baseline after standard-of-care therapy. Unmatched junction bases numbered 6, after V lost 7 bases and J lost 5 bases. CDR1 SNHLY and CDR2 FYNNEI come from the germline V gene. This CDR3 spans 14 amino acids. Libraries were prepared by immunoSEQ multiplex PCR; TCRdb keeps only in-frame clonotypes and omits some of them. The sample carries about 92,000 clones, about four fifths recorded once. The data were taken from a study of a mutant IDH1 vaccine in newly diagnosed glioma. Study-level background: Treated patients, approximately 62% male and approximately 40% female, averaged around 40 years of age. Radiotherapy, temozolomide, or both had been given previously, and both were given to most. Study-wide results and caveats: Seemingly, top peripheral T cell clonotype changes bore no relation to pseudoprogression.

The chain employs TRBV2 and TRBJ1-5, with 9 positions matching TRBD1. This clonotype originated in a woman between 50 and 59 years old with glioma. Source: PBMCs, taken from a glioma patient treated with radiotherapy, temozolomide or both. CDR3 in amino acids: CASTWDRAYQPQHF. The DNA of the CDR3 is TGTGCCAGCACTTGGGACAGGGCCTATCAGCCCCAGCATTTT.